This record covers a single T cell receptor (beta chain). In the original processing: Estimates of nucleated cell counts were drawn from the amplification of reference gene primers. Sequenced by immunoSEQ multiplex PCR; TCRdb stores in-frame clones only, minus some. Clone size and V and J calls were adopted from that table, with D and trimming inferred from the DNA. The table shows 70,000 to 95,000 clones, with roughly 90% occurring only once. The record originates from a study of blood T cell repertoires in COVID-19. Study-wide background: Samples representing acute and convalescent COVID-19 were sourced from the United States, Italy and Spain. Sample material is recorded as cDNA or gDNA derived from T cells, B-cell-depleted T cells, or PBMCs.

The CDR3 sequence is 15 residues long. Germline values: CDR1 SGDLS, CDR2 YYNGEE. The germline V and J ends were trimmed by 4 bases and 9 bases, with 20 bases remaining between them. The sequenced sample consisted of peripheral blood. The receptor was derived from a human donor with active COVID-19. The donor label of this sample is uncertain. The V and J genes are TRBV9 and TRBJ2-1; D ambiguous. CDR3 DNA sequence: TGTGCCAGCAGCCCCCTCCGGAGCCAAATGGGTGAGCAGTTCTTC. Amino acids: CASSPLRSQMGEQFF. The entire variable domain, with the rest obtained from reference TRBV9 and TRBJ2-1, is as follows: DSGVTQTPKHLITATGQRVTLRCSPRSGDLSVYWYQQSLDQGLQFLIQYYNGEERAKGNILERFSAQQFPDLHSELNLSSLELGDSALYFCASSPLRSQMGEQFFGPGTRLTVL.